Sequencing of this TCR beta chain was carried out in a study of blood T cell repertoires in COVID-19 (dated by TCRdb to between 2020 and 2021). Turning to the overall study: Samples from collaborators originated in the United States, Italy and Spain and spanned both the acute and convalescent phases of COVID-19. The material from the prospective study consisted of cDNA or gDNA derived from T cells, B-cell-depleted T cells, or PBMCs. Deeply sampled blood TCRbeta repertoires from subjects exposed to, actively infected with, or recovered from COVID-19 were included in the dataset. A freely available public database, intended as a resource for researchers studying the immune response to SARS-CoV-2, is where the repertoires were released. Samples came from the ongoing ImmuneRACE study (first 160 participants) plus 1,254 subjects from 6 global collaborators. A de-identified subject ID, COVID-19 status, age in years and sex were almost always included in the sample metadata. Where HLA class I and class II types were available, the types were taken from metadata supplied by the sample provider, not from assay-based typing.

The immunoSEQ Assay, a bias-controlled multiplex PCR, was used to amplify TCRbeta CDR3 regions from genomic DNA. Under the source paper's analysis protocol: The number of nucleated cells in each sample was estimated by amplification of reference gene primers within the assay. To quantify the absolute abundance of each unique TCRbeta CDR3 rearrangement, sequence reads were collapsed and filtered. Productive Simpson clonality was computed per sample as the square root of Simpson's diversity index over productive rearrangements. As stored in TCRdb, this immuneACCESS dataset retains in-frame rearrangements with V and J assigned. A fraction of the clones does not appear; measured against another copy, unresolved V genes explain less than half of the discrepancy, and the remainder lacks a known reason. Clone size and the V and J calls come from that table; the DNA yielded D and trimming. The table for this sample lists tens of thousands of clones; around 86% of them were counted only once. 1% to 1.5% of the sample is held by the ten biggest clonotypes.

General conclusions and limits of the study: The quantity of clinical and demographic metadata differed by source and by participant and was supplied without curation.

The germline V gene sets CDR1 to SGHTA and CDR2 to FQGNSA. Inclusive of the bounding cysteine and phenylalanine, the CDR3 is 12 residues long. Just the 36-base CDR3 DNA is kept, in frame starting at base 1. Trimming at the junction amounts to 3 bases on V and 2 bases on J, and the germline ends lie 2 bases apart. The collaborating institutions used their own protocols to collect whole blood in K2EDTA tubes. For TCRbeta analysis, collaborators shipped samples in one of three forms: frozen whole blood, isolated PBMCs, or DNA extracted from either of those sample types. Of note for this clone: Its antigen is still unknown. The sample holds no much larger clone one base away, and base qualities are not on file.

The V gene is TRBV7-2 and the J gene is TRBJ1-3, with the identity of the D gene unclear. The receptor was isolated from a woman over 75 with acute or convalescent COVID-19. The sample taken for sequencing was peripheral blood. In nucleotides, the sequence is TGTGCCAGCAGCTTCGCTGGAAACACCATATATTTT. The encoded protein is CASSFAGNTIYF. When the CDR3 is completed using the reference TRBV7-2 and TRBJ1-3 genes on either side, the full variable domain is GAGVSQSPSNKVTEKGKDVELRCDPISGHTALYWYRQSLGQGLEFLIYFQGNSAPDKSGLPSDRFSAERTGGSVSTLTIQRTQQEDSAVYLCASSFAGNTIYFGEGSWLTVV.